Below are 27 T cell receptor beta chains sequenced from a single sample in a study of control samples from healthy donors and cancer patients. TCRdb keeps only in-frame clones here, not all; method: immunoSEQ multiplex PCR. The sample has 150,000 to 180,000 clones, around 95% seen once. Material: blood. The receptors were sampled from a man between 40 and 49 years old in good health.

The chain joins TRBV27 to TRBJ1-2; D gene uncertain. Germline CDR1 is MNHEY and CDR2 is SMNVEV (reference sequence). This CDR3 contains 14 residues. Trimming took off 2 bases at V and 8 bases at J, with 15 bases between the two ends. This CDR3 is CASSLEVSGKGYTF. The CDR3 DNA is TGTGCCAGCAGTTTAGAAGTTTCCGGGAAAGGCTACACCTTC.

V usage is TRBV5-1 and J usage is TRBJ1-5; 7 bases align to TRBD1. With V trimmed by 0 bases and J by 5 bases, 5 bases remained unmatched. Looked up from germline, CDR1 is SGHRS and CDR2 is YFSETQ. The CDR3 runs 15 residues. The CDR3 reads CASSLDGDSYQPQHF. In DNA, the CDR3 is TGCGCCAGCAGCTTGGATGGGGACAGTTATCAGCCCCAGCATTTT.

The genes are TRBV10-2 and TRBJ1-1; tentatively, D is TRBD1 (6 bases). V dropped 7 bases and J dropped 5 bases, with 14 bases sitting between them. The CDR3 covers 13 residues. Germline assignment: CDR1 WSHSY and CDR2 SAAADI. DNA for the CDR3: TGCGCCAGCACCGCGACAGGCAAAACTGAAGCTTTCTTT. It translates to CASTATGKTEAFF.

The chain recombines TRBV30 with TRBJ2-3; tentatively, D is TRBD2 (5 bases). The CDR3 runs to 15 residues. CDR1 and CDR2 from the germline V gene are GTSNPN and SVGIG (reference sequence). V lost 4 bases to trimming and J lost 3 bases, with 17 bases between them. The CDR3 DNA reads TGTGCCTGGAAAGCCGGGCTAGCCGGGACAGATACGCAGTATTTT. Translation gives CAWKAGLAGTDTQYF. Combining the CDR3 with reference TRBV30 and TRBJ2-3 gives the whole variable domain SQTIHQWPATLVQPVGSPLSLECTVEGTSNPNLYWYRQAAGRGLQLLFYSVGIGQISSEVPQNLSASRPQDRQFILSSKKLLLSDSGFYLCAWKAGLAGTDTQYFGPGTRLTVL.

The V call is TRBV5-3, the J call TRBJ2-7; D gene uncertain. TRBV5-3 is an ORF, and what it does is uncertain. The length of the CDR3 is 13 residues. Trimming took off 4 bases at V and 3 bases at J, with 11 bases between the two ends. The CDR3 DNA follows: TGTGCCAGAAGCGCGAATTACTACTACGAGCAGTACTTC. Translated, it gives CARSANYYYEQYF.

CDR3: CASSPLMTGELFF. CDR3 in DNA: TGTGCCAGCAGTCCCTTAATGACCGGGGAGCTGTTTTTT. J is TRBJ2-2 and V is TRBV25-1; D unclear. Trimming took off 5 bases at V and 5 bases at J, with 9 bases between the two ends. The CDR3 runs to 13 residues. The germline CDR1 and CDR2 sequences are MGHDK and SYGVNS.

The V gene is TRBV19, the J gene TRBJ2-7, with a weak D call TRBD1 (6 bases). The length of the CDR3 is 16 residues. Germline V gene lookup returns CDR1 LNHDA and CDR2 SQIVND (reference sequence). Trimming removed 3 bases from V and 3 bases from J, with 18 bases in between. The CDR3 nucleotides are TGTGCCAGTAGTATGGTTACAGGGTCCCCTCTCTACGAGCAGTACTTC. As protein: CASSMVTGSPLYEQYF.

The rearrangement joins TRBV5-1 to TRBJ1-2; TRBD1 matches 8 bases. The CDR3 runs to 16 residues. The trim removed 4 bases at V and 7 bases at J, leaving 15 bases unmatched. CDR1 and CDR2 from the germline V gene are SGHRS and YFSETQ. CDR3 nucleotide sequence: TGCGCCAGCAGCCCACCTTTGACAGGGGAAGCTAGTGGCTACACCTTC. Amino acid sequence: CASSPPLTGEASGYTF. Full variable domain (outside the CDR3, taken from reference TRBV5-1 and TRBJ1-2): KAGVTQTPRYLIKTRGQQVTLSCSPISGHRSVSWYQQTPGQGLQFLFEYFSETQRNKGNFPGRFSGRQFSNSRSEMNVSTLELGDSALYLCASSPPLTGEASGYTFGSGTRLTVV.

The chain combines TRBV6-5 with TRBJ1-4; D remains unclear. V was clipped by 5 bases and J by 8 bases, with 6 bases between them. The germline CDR1 and CDR2 sequences are MNHEY and SVGAGI. The CDR3 extends over 11 amino acids. CDR3 sequence: CASSTVEKLFF. The CDR3 nucleotides read TGTGCCAGCAGTACGGTCGAAAAACTGTTTTTT.

The V gene is TRBV5-4, the J gene TRBJ1-1, with 7 positions matching TRBD1. The V segment lost 4 bases and the J segment 0 bases; nucleotides outside the gene matches: 6. This CDR3 has 15 residues. From germline, CDR1 is SGHNT and CDR2 YYREEE (reference sequence). CDR3 DNA: TGTGCCAGCAGCCAAGACAGGGCTATGAACACTGAAGCTTTCTTT. Translation: CASSQDRAMNTEAFF. Full variable domain (outside the CDR3, taken from reference TRBV5-4 and TRBJ1-1): ETGVTQSPTHLIKTRGQQVTLRCSSQSGHNTVSWYQQALGQGPQFIFQYYREEENGRGNFPPRFSGLQFPNYSSELNVNALELDDSALYLCASSQDRAMNTEAFFGQGTRLTVV.

This chain uses TRBV7-2 with TRBJ1-6, with D possibly being TRBD1 (5 bases). V lost 5 bases, J lost 0 bases, and 14 bases lay in between. This CDR3 is 17 amino acids long. Germline values: CDR1 SGHTA, CDR2 FQGNSA. The CDR3 loop reads CASSRDFLSSYNSPLHF. The DNA for the CDR3 is TGTGCCAGCAGCCGGGACTTTCTGAGCTCCTATAATTCACCCCTCCACTTT.

This chain joins TRBV5-6 and TRBJ2-1, with 7 bases identical to TRBD2. Losses at the gene ends were 2 bases for V and 8 bases for J; bases not matched to a gene: 7. There are 14 residues in the CDR3. Germline V CDR1 and CDR2: SGHDT, YYEEEE. Here the CDR3 reads CASSLGLVAYEQFF. The CDR3 bases are TGTGCCAGCAGCTTAGGACTAGTTGCCTATGAGCAGTTCTTC.

The chain has TRBV14 and TRBJ1-1, with D tentatively TRBD1 (5 bases). There are 14 residues in the CDR3. The V and J ends lost 0 bases and 5 bases respectively, with 10 bases between them. Germline-derived CDR1 and CDR2 are SGHDN and FVKESK. The CDR3 DNA is TGTGCCAGCAGCCAAGATTTAGGGGTTACTGAAGCTTTCTTT. Its translation: CASSQDLGVTEAFF. Full variable domain (outside the CDR3, taken from reference TRBV14 and TRBJ1-1): EAGVTQFPSHSVIEKGQTVTLRCDPISGHDNLYWYRRVMGKEIKFLLHFVKESKQDESGMPNNRFLAERTGGTYSTLKVQPAELEDSGVYFCASSQDLGVTEAFFGQGTRLTVV.

This clone was seen only once. This sequence joins TRBV6-5 and TRBJ1-2; TRBD1 matches 9 bases. V lost 4 bases, J lost 2 bases, and 8 bases stayed unmatched. This CDR3 is 16 amino acids long. The germline CDR1 and CDR2 sequences are MNHEY and SVGAGI. This CDR3 is CASSSSPGTGNYGYTF. In nucleotides, the CDR3 is TGTGCCAGCAGTTCATCCCCCGGGACAGGGAACTATGGCTACACCTTC.

The rearrangement links TRBV10-2 to TRBJ1-3; D might be TRBD1 (5 bases). The CDR3 has 15 residues. Germline V gene lookup returns CDR1 WSHSY and CDR2 SAAADI. V was clipped by 10 bases and J by 0 bases, with 16 bases between them. The CDR3 loop reads CATRLAGSSGNTIYF. CDR3 coding DNA: TGCGCCACCCGGTTGGCAGGGAGCTCTGGAAACACCATATATTTT.

The chain couples TRBV6-2 or TRBV6-3 to TRBJ2-7, with a possible D match to TRBD1 (6 bases). Germline V gives CDR1 MNHEY, CDR2 SVGEGT. The length of the CDR3 is 15 residues. V was trimmed by 2 bases and J by 7 bases, leaving 18 bases between them. For the CDR3, the DNA is TGTGCCAGCAGTTACGATCGGGCAGGGGTGCAGGAGCAGTACTTC. Translating it yields CASSYDRAGVQEQYF.

CDR3 DNA: TGCGCCAGCAGCCAAGGACACATTCCTACCTACGAGCAGTACTTC. This gives the protein CASSQGHIPTYEQYF. This rearrangement joins TRBV4-1 to TRBJ2-7; D call uncertain. The ends were cut back, 1 base at V and 2 bases at J, with 12 bases in the middle. Germline V CDR1 and CDR2: MGHRA, YSYEKL. The CDR3 spans 15 residues.

The chain uses TRBV6-5 and TRBJ1-2; 8 bases align to TRBD1. This CDR3 contains 15 residues. Germline-derived CDR1 and CDR2 are MNHEY and SVGAGI. The ends lost 5 bases at V and 3 bases at J; junction bases unmatched: 8. CDR3 in DNA: TGTGCCAGCAGTCCGACCAGGGGGCGGGACTATGGCTACACCTTC. Translation: CASSPTRGRDYGYTF.

With respect to this clone: Different DNA sequences within this sample yield the same CDR3. J is TRBJ1-1 and V is TRBV28; D not resolved. CDR1 is MDHEN, CDR2 SYDVKM, per germline. With 3 bases removed from V and 0 bases from J, the gap between germline ends came to 5 bases. CDR3 length: 13 amino acids. The CDR3: CASSLPMNTEAFF. Written as DNA, the CDR3 is TGTGCCAGCAGTTTGCCTATGAACACTGAAGCTTTCTTT.

This clone occurred once. The chain recombines TRBV7-3 with TRBJ2-3, with D possibly matching TRBD2 (5 bases). Germline CDR1 is SGHTA and CDR2 is FQGTGA. With 0 bases removed from V and 4 bases from J, the gap between germline ends came to 14 bases. The CDR3 extends over 16 amino acids. The DNA of the CDR3 is TGTGCCAGCAGCTTAACGTTTCAGTCCGGGGCAGATACGCAGTATTTT. Amino acid sequence: CASSLTFQSGADTQYF.

This sequence joins TRBV28 and TRBJ1-5; no reliable D call. This CDR3 has 15 residues. From germline, CDR1 is MDHEN and CDR2 SYDVKM. V lost 3 bases to trimming and J lost 4 bases, with 13 bases between them. The CDR3, as DNA: TGTGCCAGCAGTTTCGCCGGGAGCCTAAATCAGCCCCAGCATTTT. As protein: CASSFAGSLNQPQHF.

The V and J genes are TRBV19 and TRBJ1-5, with D possibly being TRBD1 (6 bases). V lost 6 bases and J 2 bases, leaving 17 bases between the germline ends. Germline CDR1 reads LNHDA; CDR2 reads SQIVND (reference sequence). The CDR3 length is 16 residues. The CDR3 DNA follows: TGTGCCAGTAGCCCCTCACAGGGTTGGGGCAATCAGCCCCAGCATTTT. Translated, it gives CASSPSQGWGNQPQHF. Variable domain in full (rest from reference TRBV19 and TRBJ1-5): DGGITQSPKYLFRKEGQNVTLSCEQNLNHDAMYWYRQDPGQGLRLIYYSQIVNDFQKGDIAEGYSVSREKKESFPLTVTSAQKNPTAFYLCASSPSQGWGNQPQHFGDGTRLSIL.

This chain connects TRBV27 to TRBJ2-7, with D tentatively TRBD1 (5 bases). Trimming removed 4 bases from V and 0 bases from J, with 13 bases in between. The CDR3 is made up of 15 amino acids. The germline CDR1 and CDR2 sequences are MNHEY and SMNVEV (reference sequence). This CDR3 is CASSSGGRDSYEQYF. CDR3 nucleotides: TGTGCCAGCAGTTCTGGTGGCAGGGACTCCTACGAGCAGTACTTC.

The rearrangement joins TRBV5-4 to TRBJ1-5; TRBD1 is a possible D gene (5 bases). This CDR3 comprises 17 residues. Trimming removed 3 bases from V and 0 bases from J, with 16 bases in between. Germline assignment: CDR1 SGHNT and CDR2 YYREEE (reference sequence). CDR3 nucleotide sequence: TGTGCCAGCAGCTCGGGGGATGGGGCGTATAGCAATCAGCCCCAGCATTTT. Its protein product is CASSSGDGAYSNQPQHF.

The rearrangement joins TRBV6-1 to TRBJ1-2, with TRBD1 as a possible D gene (5 bases). The V end lost 2 bases, the J end lost 8 bases, and 15 bases lay between the germline ends. This CDR3 comprises 14 residues. From germline, CDR1 is MNHNS and CDR2 SASEGT. CDR3 sequence reads: CASSELGGRDGYTF. The CDR3, as DNA: TGTGCCAGCAGTGAATTGGGCGGCAGGGACGGCTACACCTTC.

The rearrangement joins TRBV28 to TRBJ1-5; D is unresolved. In germline, CDR1 is MDHEN, CDR2 SYDVKM. This CDR3 has 14 amino acids. Between the trimmed V and J ends, which lost 6 bases and 4 bases, there was a span of 13 bases. The DNA for the CDR3 is TGTGCCAGCAGCTTAGGTTATTGGAATCAGCCCCAGCATTTT. Its protein is CASSLGYWNQPQHF.

This rearrangement joins TRBV6-4 to TRBJ1-1; D gene uncertain. The ends were cut back, 0 bases at V and 1 base at J, with 3 bases in the middle. The V gene's germline CDR1 is MRHNA and CDR2 SNTAGT. The CDR3 covers 13 residues. The CDR3 sequence is CASSDSENTEAFF. DNA of the CDR3: TGTGCCAGCAGTGACTCCGAGAACACTGAAGCTTTCTTT.